Reported below is one TCR beta chain. The antigen is undetermined. V was clipped by 1 base and J by 6 bases, with 16 bases between them. The CDR3 has 15 residues. Germline V lookup: CDR1 SGHTA, CDR2 FQGNSA. This sample was included in a study of cytomegalovirus exposure and HLA in healthy donors. Primers for the PCR totalled 60 Vbeta and 13 Jbeta. Assay used: immunoSEQ multiplex PCR; TCRdb lists only in-frame clones, some missing. The sample has approximately 90,000 clones, 65% to 80% seen once; the top ten hold over 3%. Study-wide points: An analysis was carried out at a later point. It showed that HLA-associated TCR beta chains were more clonally expanded than equally common non-associated chains. 87-base-pair reads could not separate some V segments, including TRBV6-2 and TRBV6-3.

The sample taken for sequencing was PBMCs. The chain combines TRBV7-2 with TRBJ2-7; D is possibly TRBD1 (5 bases). This receptor was taken from a middle-aged man in good health and CMV-seronegative. In DNA form, the CDR3 reads TGTGCCAGCAGCTTAGAACAGGCTCAACACTCCGAGCAGTACTTC. This sequence encodes CASSLEQAQHSEQYF.